A single sample is the source of the 22 T cell receptor beta chains below, sequenced in a study of T cell repertoires in urothelial bladder cancer. Profiling relied on immunoSEQ multiplex PCR, and the TCRdb table lists in-frame clones only, not all of them. In the table there are some 6,000 clones, about two thirds of which are singletons. Sequencing was carried out using tumor-infiltrating cells from bladder cancer. Source of these receptors: a human donor with urothelial carcinoma.

The V and J genes are TRBV7-9 and TRBJ1-2; TRBD1 is a possible D gene (5 bases). The CDR3 runs 15 residues. V was pared by 4 bases and J by 0 bases, with 12 bases between. CDR1 is SEHNR and CDR2 is FQNEAQ in the germline V gene (reference sequence). CDR3 DNA: TGTGCCAGCAGCTCCCAGGGACGCACTAACTATGGCTACACCTTC. Protein sequence: CASSSQGRTNYGYTF.

This clone has a single count. The genes are TRBV6-5 and TRBJ2-5; D gene unclear. CDR3 length: 11 residues. Germline V gene sequence: CDR1 MNHEY, CDR2 SVGAGI. Between the trimmed V and J ends, which lost 2 bases and 5 bases, there was a span of 3 bases. The CDR3 protein is CASSYGETQYF. CDR3 DNA sequence: TGTGCCAGCAGTTACGGGGAGACCCAGTACTTC.

By share of the sample, this clone is large. This chain joins TRBV4-2 and TRBJ1-6; no clear D. Germline loops: CDR1 LGHNA, CDR2 YNFKEQ. Trimming shortened V by 0 bases and J by 10 bases, and 7 bases separated the two germline ends. The CDR3 has 13 amino acids. The CDR3 loop is CASSQDVESPLHF. The CDR3, as DNA: TGTGCCAGCAGCCAAGATGTCGAATCACCCCTCCACTTT.

This chain links TRBV7-6 with TRBJ2-1, with D tentatively TRBD1 or TRBD2 (5 bases each). Between the trimmed V and J ends, which lost 1 base and 7 bases, there was a span of 20 bases. The CDR3 has 17 residues. Germline V gives CDR1 SGHVS, CDR2 FNYEAQ. CDR3 amino acids: CASSLEVWGSIRNEQFF. For the CDR3, the DNA is TGTGCCAGCAGCTTAGAGGTTTGGGGGTCTATTAGGAATGAGCAGTTCTTC.

V is TRBV30 and J is TRBJ2-1; TRBD1 agrees at 8 bases. Germline loops: CDR1 GTSNPN, CDR2 SVGIG (reference sequence). The CDR3 totals 12 residues. The CDR3 loop reads CAGTGDTSEQFF. The DNA for the CDR3 is TGTGCTGGGACAGGAGATACTAGTGAGCAGTTCTTC.

The chain links TRBV11-2 to TRBJ2-1; D possibly corresponds to TRBD1 (8 bases). The CDR3 has 15 amino acids. In germline, CDR1 is SGHAT, CDR2 FQNNGV. With 1 base removed from V and 7 bases from J, the gap between germline ends came to 14 bases. The CDR3, as DNA: TGTGCCAGCAGCTTAGCGTTACAGGGGGGGAATGAGCAGTTCTTC. Protein sequence: CASSLALQGGNEQFF.

This rearrangement joins TRBV5-6 to TRBJ1-1, with 8 bases fitting TRBD1. Per the germline V gene, CDR1 is SGHDT and CDR2 is YYEEEE. The CDR3 is made up of 13 amino acids. V lost 0 bases, J lost 10 bases, and 5 bases stayed unmatched. In DNA, the CDR3 is TGTGCCAGCAGCTTGGTCAGGGGGCGGGGAGCTTTCTTT. Protein: CASSLVRGRGAFF.

This clone was picked up a small number of times. The CDR3 sequence: CASSLLQGSNSPLHF. In DNA, the CDR3 is TGTGCCAGCAGCTTGTTACAGGGAAGTAATTCACCCCTCCACTTT. The V call is TRBV5-4, the J call TRBJ1-6; D is possibly TRBD1 (6 bases). Germline V gene data show CDR1 as SGHNT and CDR2 as YYREEE (reference sequence). The CDR3 is 15 residues long. V was pared by 1 base and J by 6 bases, with 11 bases between. Looking up the rest from reference TRBV5-4 and TRBJ1-6 gives the full variable domain: ETGVTQSPTHLIKTRGQQVTLRCSSQSGHNTVSWYQQALGQGPQFIFQYYREEENGRGNFPPRFSGLQFPNYSSELNVNALELDDSALYLCASSLLQGSNSPLHFGNGTRLTVT.

The chain recombines TRBV29-1 with TRBJ2-1; the D gene could be TRBD1 or TRBD2 (5 bases each). CDR1 is SQVTM, CDR2 ANQGSEA, per germline. This CDR3 comprises 12 residues. With 0 bases removed from V and 15 bases from J, the gap between germline ends came to 15 bases. CDR3 DNA sequence: TGCAGCGTTGAAGATTTGGATCGGGGACGGTTCTTC. Translated, it gives CSVEDLDRGRFF.

The chain recombines TRBV6-1 with TRBJ1-6; weak D call: TRBD1 (6 bases). V gave up 11 bases and J gave up 9 bases, with 20 bases separating them. The germline V gene has CDR1 MNHNS and CDR2 SASEGT. The CDR3 is 14 amino acids. Written as DNA, the CDR3 is TGTGCCGGTTCTATCCAGACAGGAGGTTCACCCCTCCACTTT. It encodes CAGSIQTGGSPLHF.

J is TRBJ1-6 and V is TRBV5-4; unclear D gene. Germline values: CDR1 SGHNT, CDR2 YYREEE (reference sequence). The CDR3 is made up of 15 amino acids. V lost 3 bases, J lost 10 bases, and 17 bases lay in between. CDR3 sequence reads: CASSSSMEGLSPLHF. CDR3 in DNA: TGTGCCAGCAGCTCCTCGATGGAAGGGTTATCACCCCTCCACTTT.

The V and J genes are TRBV18 and TRBJ1-4, with D unresolved. The CDR3 totals 14 residues. CDR1 is KGHSH and CDR2 is LQKENI in the germline V gene. V shed 2 bases and J shed 7 bases, with 11 bases lying between them. CDR3 sequence: CASSPGTRGEKLFF. Written as DNA, the CDR3 is TGTGCCAGCTCACCAGGTACACGGGGTGAAAAACTGTTTTTT.

The chain employs TRBV6-4 and TRBJ1-2; D is unclear. Trimming removed 0 bases from V and 6 bases from J, with 8 bases in between. CDR3 size: 13 residues. Germline CDR1 reads MRHNA; CDR2 reads SNTAGT. The CDR3 DNA reads as TGTGCCAGCAGTGACTCGATGGGGAATGGCTACACCTTC. This gives the protein CASSDSMGNGYTF.

CDR3 coding DNA: TGTGCCGGGGCTTATATCAGGGGTTCGACTGAAGCTTTCTTT. This gives the protein CAGAYIRGSTEAFF. V is TRBV28 and J is TRBJ1-1; D possibly corresponds to TRBD1 (6 bases). Trimming removed 11 bases from V and 5 bases from J, with 21 bases in between. Germline-derived CDR1 and CDR2 are MDHEN and SYDVKM. CDR3 length: 14 amino acids.

The J gene is TRBJ2-1, the V gene TRBV6-4; D possibly uses TRBD1 or TRBD2 (6 bases each). The CDR3 is made up of 19 amino acids. Between the trimmed V and J ends, which lost 8 bases and 3 bases, there was a span of 29 bases. CDR1 and CDR2 from the germline V gene are MRHNA and SNTAGT. The CDR3: CASEVGWWGAEIYYNEQFF. CDR3 coding DNA: TGTGCCAGCGAAGTAGGGTGGTGGGGGGCCGAAATTTACTACAATGAGCAGTTCTTC.

This clone has just a few counts. J is TRBJ2-2 and V is TRBV2; no clear D. Looked up from germline, CDR1 is SNHLY and CDR2 is FYNNEI. The CDR3 is 12 residues long. Between the trimmed V and J ends, which lost 6 bases and 3 bases, there was a span of 5 bases. The CDR3 region has the DNA TGTGCCAGCAGCGTATACACCGGGGAGCTGTTTTTT. It codes for CASSVYTGELFF.

This chain uses TRBV7-9 with TRBJ2-2, with 8 bases matching TRBD1. Losses at the gene ends were 10 bases for V and 4 bases for J; bases not matched to a gene: 8. Germline values: CDR1 SEHNR, CDR2 FQNEAQ (reference sequence). CDR3 length equals 14 residues. In DNA, the CDR3 is TGTGCCATAAAGGACAGGGTTAGCACCGGGGAGCTGTTTTTT. Its translation: CAIKDRVSTGELFF.

This clone was seen a handful of times. The chain uses TRBV28 and TRBJ1-2, with TRBD1 matching 9 bases. The J segment lost 7 bases and the V segment lost 1 base, leaving 7 bases of the junction unmatched. This CDR3 is built from 15 residues. Per germline, CDR1 MDHEN and CDR2 SYDVKM. CDR3 protein: CASSLFHRGLGGYTF. CDR3 bases: TGTGCCAGCAGTTTATTCCACAGGGGGCTGGGTGGCTACACCTTC.

The chain links TRBV29-1 to TRBJ1-2; 9 bases match TRBD1. The V gene end was trimmed by 1 base and the J gene end by 5 bases; junction bases not matched to a gene: 5. This CDR3 has 14 residues. Germline CDR1 and CDR2: SQVTM and ANQGSEA. DNA of the CDR3: TGCAGCGTTGAAGTCGACAGGGGGAGTTATGGCTACACCTTC. Translation: CSVEVDRGSYGYTF.

The V call is TRBV9, the J call TRBJ2-3, with D tentatively TRBD2 (5 bases). Trimming stripped 3 bases from V and 8 bases from J, with 16 bases between. This CDR3 is built from 14 residues. Germline V gene lookup returns CDR1 SGDLS and CDR2 YYNGEE. CDR3 region: CASSERALEGTQYF. The CDR3 bases are TGTGCCAGCAGCGAGAGGGCGTTAGAGGGTACGCAGTATTTT.

This sequence joins TRBV6-1 and TRBJ2-7; D is possibly TRBD2 (5 bases). Germline loops: CDR1 MNHNS, CDR2 SASEGT. The V end was cut by 4 bases, the J end by 0 bases, with 10 bases between. This CDR3 is 14 amino acids long. Here the CDR3 reads CASSVEVSSYEQYF. The CDR3 bases are TGTGCCAGCAGTGTGGAGGTTAGCTCCTACGAGCAGTACTTC.

This clone was recorded a few times. J is TRBJ2-3 and V is TRBV7-3; weak D call: TRBD2 (6 bases). Per the germline V gene, CDR1 is SGHTA and CDR2 is FQGTGA. With 5 bases removed from V and 6 bases from J, the gap between germline ends came to 12 bases. The CDR3 runs 13 residues. CDR3 sequence (DNA): TGTGCCAGCAGCCCGACCCGGGGGGATACGCAGTATTTT. This codes for CASSPTRGDTQYF.